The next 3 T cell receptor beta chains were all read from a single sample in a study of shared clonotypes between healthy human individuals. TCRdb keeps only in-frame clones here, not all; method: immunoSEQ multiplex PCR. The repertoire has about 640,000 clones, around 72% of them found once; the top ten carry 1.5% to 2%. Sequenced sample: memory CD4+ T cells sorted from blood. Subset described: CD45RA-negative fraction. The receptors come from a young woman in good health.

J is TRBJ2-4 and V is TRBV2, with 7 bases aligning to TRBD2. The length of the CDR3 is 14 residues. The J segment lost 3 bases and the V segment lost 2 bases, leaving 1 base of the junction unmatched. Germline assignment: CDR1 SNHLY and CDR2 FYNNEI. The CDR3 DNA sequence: TGTGCCAGCAGTGAAAGGGACTACAAAAACATTCAGTACTTC. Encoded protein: CASSERDYKNIQYF.

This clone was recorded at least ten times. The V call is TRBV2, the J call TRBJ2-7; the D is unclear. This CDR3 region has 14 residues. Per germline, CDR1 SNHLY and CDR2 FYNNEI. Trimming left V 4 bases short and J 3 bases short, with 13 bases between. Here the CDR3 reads CASSGELSYYEQYF. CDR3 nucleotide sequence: TGTGCCAGCAGTGGGGAACTATCGTACTACGAGCAGTACTTC.

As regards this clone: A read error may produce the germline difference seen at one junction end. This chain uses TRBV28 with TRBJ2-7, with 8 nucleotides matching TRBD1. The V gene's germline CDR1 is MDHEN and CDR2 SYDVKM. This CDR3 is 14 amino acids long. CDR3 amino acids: CASSSGQGLEWCVF. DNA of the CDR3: TGTGCCAGCAGTTCCGGACAGGGCCTTGAGTGGTGCGTCTTC.